The 25 T cell receptor beta chains given below trace back to one sample, sequenced in a study of regulatory T cells in long-lasting Graves disease. Time point denoted: newly diagnosed GD, antithyroid drugs for less than 3 months. PBMC-derived RNA was used for the TCR library. Libraries of TCR beta came from iRepertoire HTBI primers plus Arm-PCR of CDR3 regions. TCRdb recomputed calls from the multiplex PCR reads with MiXCR, one row per CDR3 protein. The table has about 440,000 distinct CDR3 sequences, under 15% seen once; the top ten hold 16%. This same sample was also part of a study on T cells in Graves' hyperthyroidism and ophthalmopathy.

Specimen: peripheral blood mononuclear cells (PBMCs), collected at new diagnosis, from a patient treated with antithyroid drugs. These receptors were obtained from a woman aged 30 to 39 with Graves disease.

The chain joins TRBV7-9 to TRBJ2-1; D is ambiguous. This CDR3 is built from 12 residues. V was pared by 3 bases and J by 7 bases, with 7 bases between. The germline V gene encodes CDR1 SEHNR and CDR2 FQNEAQ (reference sequence). The CDR3 loop reads CASSFNGNEQFF. CDR3 sequence (DNA): TGTGCCAGCAGCTTTAATGGGAATGAGCAGTTCTTC.

This clonotype showed up many times. This chain connects TRBV3-1 to TRBJ2-2, with 7 bases that match TRBD2. The CDR3 loop spans 14 amino acids. Germline CDR1 reads LGHDT; CDR2 reads YNNKEL (reference sequence). The V gene end was trimmed by 5 bases and the J gene end by 9 bases; junction bases not matched to a gene: 9. CDR3 in amino acids: CASSLDLGRRELFF. The CDR3 DNA sequence: TGTGCCAGCAGCTTGGACCTCGGGAGGCGGGAGCTGTTTTTT.

J is TRBJ2-7 and V is TRBV3-1; 8 bases are shared with TRBD2. The CDR3 runs to 13 residues. V was pared by 8 bases and J by 3 bases, with 6 bases of the junction left unmatched. In germline, CDR1 is LGHDT, CDR2 YNNKEL (reference sequence). The CDR3 protein is CASVESGSYEQYF. CDR3 coding DNA: TGTGCCAGCGTCGAGAGCGGGAGCTACGAGCAGTACTTC.

The chain joins TRBV19 to TRBJ2-1; 7 bases map to TRBD2. This CDR3 has 16 amino acids. CDR1 is LNHDA and CDR2 is SQIVND in the germline V gene (reference sequence). Trimming at V came to 7 bases and at J to 8 bases, leaving 17 bases not matched to a gene. The CDR3 DNA is TGTGCCAGTACCCCCAACGGTGGTCTAGCGGTACATGAGCAGTTCTTC. This gives the protein CASTPNGGLAVHEQFF.

This clonotype was recorded at least ten times. V usage is TRBV18 and J usage is TRBJ2-5; the match to TRBD1 covers 10 bases. Germline loops: CDR1 KGHSH, CDR2 LQKENI. Trimming cost V 0 bases and J 1 base; bases outside gene matches: 2. The CDR3 consists of 16 residues. CDR3 in amino acids: CASSPPGQGTQETQYF. CDR3 in DNA: TGTGCCAGCTCACCACCGGGACAGGGGACCCAAGAGACCCAGTACTTC.

This clonotype was recorded many times. The chain has TRBV30 and TRBJ1-1; D gene unclear. Trimming pared 1 base from V and 0 bases from J, leaving 12 bases between. Germline-derived CDR1 and CDR2 are GTSNPN and SVGIG (reference sequence). The CDR3 sequence is 15 residues long. The CDR3 here is CAWSGADSMNTEAFF. The CDR3 DNA sequence: TGTGCCTGGAGTGGAGCAGATTCCATGAACACTGAAGCTTTCTTT.

In this sample, this clonotype turned up a few times. The CDR3 bases are TGTGCCAGCAGCCCCCCGGGTACAACAGATACGCAGTATTTT. Its translation: CASSPPGTTDTQYF. This chain connects TRBV12-3 or TRBV12-4 to TRBJ2-3; no definite D call. The V end was cut by 6 bases, the J end by 3 bases, with 13 bases between. The CDR3 has 14 amino acids.

This clonotype turned up a few times. This chain links TRBV7-9 with TRBJ1-1; 12 positions agree with TRBD1. J gave up 3 bases and V 3 bases, and 11 bases lay outside the gene matches. The germline V gene has CDR1 SEHNR and CDR2 FQNEAQ (reference sequence). The CDR3 sequence is 18 residues long. The CDR3 DNA is TGTGCCAGCAGCTTCCCCGGGACAGGGGGCGAGAGGGACACTGAAGCTTTCTTT. It encodes CASSFPGTGGERDTEAFF.

This clonotype was counted ten times or more. This chain uses TRBV10-3 with TRBJ2-1; D may correspond to TRBD1 or TRBD2 (5 bases each). The V gene lost 4 bases and the J gene lost 1 base, with 8 bases spanning the gap. This CDR3 is 14 amino acids long. Germline CDR1 reads ENHRY; CDR2 reads SYGVKD. This CDR3 reads CAISGDESYNEQFF. CDR3 nucleotide sequence: TGTGCCATCAGTGGGGACGAGTCCTACAATGAGCAGTTCTTC.

This clonotype has only a few counts. The gene calls are TRBV6-1 and TRBJ1-1, with 7 nucleotides matching TRBD1. This CDR3 is 16 amino acids long. The ends lost 5 bases at V and 1 base at J; junction bases unmatched: 10. Germline V gene data show CDR1 as MNHNS and CDR2 as SASEGT. This CDR3 is CASSPQGTTPNTEAFF. CDR3 DNA: TGTGCCAGCAGTCCACAGGGGACTACGCCGAACACTGAAGCTTTCTTT.

The chain has TRBV11-2 and TRBJ2-2; 7 nucleotides line up with TRBD2. The CDR3 loop spans 17 amino acids. Germline V gives CDR1 SGHAT, CDR2 FQNNGV. V was clipped by 1 base and J by 6 bases; unmatched bases: 11. CDR3 DNA sequence: TGTGCCAGCAGCTTAGCGGGAACCAGTCGGGAGGCCGGGGAGCTGTTTTTT. Amino acids: CASSLAGTSREAGELFF.

This clonotype showed up many times. The rearrangement uses TRBV30 and TRBJ2-1; D gene ambiguous. CDR3 length: 14 residues. V was trimmed by 5 bases and J by 3 bases, leaving 14 bases between them. Germline CDR1 GTSNPN, CDR2 SVGIG (reference sequence). CDR3 DNA sequence: TGTGCCTGGGGCCGATTGGCGGACTACAATGAGCAGTTCTTC. This encodes CAWGRLADYNEQFF.

This clonotype was seen many times. The rearrangement links TRBV28 to TRBJ1-1; no clear D gene. V lost 3 bases and J lost 11, with 13 bases in between. CDR1 MDHEN and CDR2 SYDVKM come from the germline V gene. The CDR3 contains 12 residues. CDR3 in amino acids: CASSFASPVAFF. CDR3 sequence (DNA): TGTGCCAGCAGTTTTGCCAGCCCGGTGGCTTTCTTT. The whole variable domain, remainder taken from reference TRBV28 and TRBJ1-1, is DVKVTQSSRYLVKRTGEKVFLECVQDMDHENMFWYRQDPGLGLRLIYFSYDVKMKEKGDIPEGYSVSREKKERFSLILESASTNQTSMYLCASSFASPVAFFGQGTRLTVV.

This clonotype occurred many times. The rearrangement uses TRBV3-1 and TRBJ2-1, with D possibly being TRBD2 (6 bases). The CDR3 loop spans 16 amino acids. The V gene's germline CDR1 is LGHDT and CDR2 YNNKEL (reference sequence). V lost 2 bases and J lost 7, with 18 bases in between. This chain's CDR3 is CASSQWGAGTRNEQFF. The DNA of the CDR3 is TGTGCCAGCAGCCAATGGGGTGCGGGGACCCGAAATGAGCAGTTCTTC.

Comments on this clonotype: This likely stems from a read error, as it lies one base from a far larger clone. This CDR3 is missing its conserved last phenylalanine or tryptophan, likely due to a read error. This chain links TRBV7-2 with TRBJ1-1, with 9 bases fitting TRBD1. Germline lookup yields CDR1 SGHTA and CDR2 FQGNSA. The CDR3 covers 13 residues. Trimming at V came to 8 bases and at J to 4 bases, leaving 5 bases not matched to a gene. CDR3 coding DNA: TGTGCCAGCCTCCGGGACAGGGCCACTGAAGCTTTCCTT. It specifies CASLRDRATEAFL.

A remark on this clonotype: This could be a read error, since a much larger clone is one nucleotide away. The chain recombines TRBV15 with TRBJ2-3; 16 bases fit TRBD2. This CDR3 contains 19 residues. Germline CDR1 reads LNHNV; CDR2 reads YYDKDF (reference sequence). The CDR3 DNA follows: TGTGCCACCAGCCGAGGAGGCGGGACTAGCGGGAGGGCTGGAGATACGCGGTATTTT. It specifies CATSRGGGTSGRAGDTRYF.

This clonotype was observed many times. The gene calls are TRBV2 and TRBJ2-1; D uncertain. TRBJ2-3 matches the DNA end more closely, so the J call is doubtful. The CDR3 is 11 residues long. Germline loops: CDR1 SNHLY, CDR2 FYNNEI. The CDR3 loop is CASSEEVTQYF. CDR3 nucleotides: TGTGCCAGCAGTGAAGAGGTAACGCAGTATTTT.

This clonotype was picked up many times. This rearrangement joins TRBV5-6 to TRBJ1-1, with D unclear. The CDR3 spans 15 residues. Trimming removed 3 bases from V and 0 bases from J, with 12 bases in between. Germline assignment: CDR1 SGHDT and CDR2 YYEEEE. The CDR3 loop is CASSSSPPLNTEAFF. Written as DNA, the CDR3 is TGTGCCAGCAGCTCCAGTCCACCATTGAACACTGAAGCTTTCTTT.

This clonotype was recorded a few times. V usage is TRBV5-8 and J usage is TRBJ1-5; the D gene is possibly TRBD1 (5 bases). The CDR3 loop spans 14 amino acids. Trimming shortened V by 4 bases and J by 0 bases, and 8 bases separated the two germline ends. Germline assignment: CDR1 SGHTS and CDR2 YDEGEE. CDR3 loop: CASSTRGSNQPQHF. The CDR3 coding sequence is TGTGCCAGCAGCACAAGGGGTAGCAATCAGCCCCAGCATTTT.

This chain connects TRBV7-9 to TRBJ1-2; 8 nucleotides match TRBD1. This CDR3 has 16 residues. CDR1 is SEHNR, CDR2 FQNEAQ, per germline (reference sequence). The trim removed 5 bases at V and 4 bases at J, leaving 12 bases unmatched. The CDR3 DNA sequence: TGTGCCAGCAGCCCAATACCGGGACAGGCCGGCTATGGCTACACCTTC. Residues: CASSPIPGQAGYGYTF.

The CDR3 DNA sequence: TGTGCCAGCAGCCCGGGATGGGTATCCAAAAACATTCAGTACTTC. Its protein product is CASSPGWVSKNIQYF. The chain is built from TRBV27 and TRBJ2-4; TRBD2 might be the D (5 bases). Germline lookup yields CDR1 MNHEY and CDR2 SMNVEV (reference sequence). V was trimmed by 6 bases and J by 2 bases, leaving 14 bases between them. The CDR3 consists of 15 residues.

This clonotype was picked up many times. V usage is TRBV29-1 and J usage is TRBJ1-2; perhaps TRBD1 as D (5 bases). The CDR3 is 11 amino acids. Germline loops: CDR1 SQVTM, CDR2 ANQGSEA. V lost 3 bases and J 3 bases, leaving 5 bases between the germline ends. CDR3 coding DNA: TGCAGCGTTGAGGGGCACTATGGCTACACCTTC. It yields the protein CSVEGHYGYTF. The full variable domain, its missing parts supplied by reference TRBV29-1 and TRBJ1-2, is SAVISQKPSRDICQRGTSLTIQCQVDSQVTMMFWYRQQPGQSLTLIATANQGSEATYESGFVIDKFPISRPNLTFSTLTVSNMSPEDSSIYLCSVEGHYGYTFGSGTRLTVV.

J is TRBJ1-4 and V is TRBV29-1, with D hard to call. Germline V gene data show CDR1 as SQVTM and CDR2 as ANQGSEA. Trimming removed 5 bases from V and 5 bases from J, with 6 bases in between. The CDR3 sequence is 11 residues long. The CDR3 region is CSVYQNEKLFF. In nucleotides, the CDR3 is TGCAGCGTTTATCAGAATGAAAAACTGTTTTTT.

There are many counts of this clonotype. The rearrangement links TRBV24-1 to TRBJ1-5; D perhaps matches TRBD1 (5 bases). This CDR3 has 16 residues. Trimming took 2 bases from V and 1 from J, leaving 11 bases between them. In germline, CDR1 is KGHDR, CDR2 SFDVKD. The CDR3 is CATSDSGPRSNQPQHF. CDR3 bases: TGTGCCACCAGTGATTCGGGACCCCGAAGCAATCAGCCCCAGCATTTT.

This clonotype was counted many times. This chain uses TRBV27 with TRBJ1-1, with D unclear. Trimming took 5 bases from V and 1 from J, leaving 17 bases between them. The germline gives CDR1 MNHEY, CDR2 SMNVEV (reference sequence). The CDR3 has 16 amino acids. The CDR3 sequence is CASSESMGWKNTEAFF. DNA of the CDR3: TGTGCCAGCAGTGAATCTATGGGGTGGAAGAACACTGAAGCTTTCTTT.